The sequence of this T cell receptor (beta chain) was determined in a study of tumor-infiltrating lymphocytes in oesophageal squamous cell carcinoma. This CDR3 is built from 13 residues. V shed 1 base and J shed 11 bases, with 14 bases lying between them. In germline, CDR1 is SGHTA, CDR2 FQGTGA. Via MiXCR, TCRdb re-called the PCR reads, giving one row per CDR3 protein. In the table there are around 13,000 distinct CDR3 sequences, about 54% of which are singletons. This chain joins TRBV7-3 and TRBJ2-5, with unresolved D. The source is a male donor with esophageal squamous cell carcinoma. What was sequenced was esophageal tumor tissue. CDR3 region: CASSLSFQTEQYF. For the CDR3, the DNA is TGTGCCAGCAGCTTAAGTTTCCAGACTGAGCAGTACTTC. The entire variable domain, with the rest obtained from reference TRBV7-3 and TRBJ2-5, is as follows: GAGVSQTPSNKVTEKGKYVELRCDPISGHTALYWYRQSLGQGPEFLIYFQGTGAADDSGLPNDRFFAVRPEGSVSTLKIQRTERGDSAVYLCASSLSFQTEQYFGPGTRLLVL.